These 13 T cell receptor beta chains came from one sample sequenced in a study of CD8 T cells in ankylosing spondylitis. One entry per CDR3 protein, called by TCRdb with MiXCR from the 5' RACE reads. The sample has roughly 260,000 distinct CDR3 sequences; over 15% are singletons. Sequenced sample: blood, either unsorted or a sorted T cell fraction (not recorded which). All receptors derive from a male donor with ankylosing spondylitis or in good health (not recorded which).

V gene TRBV5-6 combines with J gene TRBJ1-1; weak D call: TRBD1 (6 bases). CDR3 length equals 15 residues. The V end was cut by 0 bases, the J end by 5 bases, with 14 bases between. Germline CDR1 reads SGHDT; CDR2 reads YYEEEE. In DNA, the CDR3 is TGTGCCAGCAGCTTGGGTCAGGGGCCGTTAACTGAAGCTTTCTTT. Its translation: CASSLGQGPLTEAFF. The whole variable domain, filled in from reference TRBV5-6 and TRBJ1-1, reads DAGVTQSPTHLIKTRGQQVTLRCSPKSGHDTVSWYQQALGQGPQFIFQYYEEEERQRGNFPDRFSGHQFPNYSSELNVNALLLGDSALYLCASSLGQGPLTEAFFGQGTRLTVV.

This clonotype was observed a few times. This chain connects TRBV28 to TRBJ1-5; D unresolved. V was trimmed by 6 bases and J by 3 bases, leaving 15 bases between them. This CDR3 is built from 15 residues. The V gene's germline CDR1 is MDHEN and CDR2 SYDVKM. The CDR3 sequence: CASRSSGVHNQPQHF. Here the CDR3 DNA reads TGTGCCAGCAGGAGTTCGGGAGTTCACAATCAGCCCCAGCATTTT.

The rearrangement uses TRBV20-1 and TRBJ2-2; maybe TRBD2 (5 bases). This CDR3 comprises 15 residues. Germline loops: CDR1 DFQATT, CDR2 SNEGSKA (reference sequence). The V and J ends lost 3 bases and 1 base respectively, with 12 bases between them. Here the CDR3 reads CSASYPGMNTGELFF. The DNA of the CDR3 is TGCAGTGCTAGTTATCCGGGGATGAACACCGGGGAGCTGTTTTTT.

The gene calls are TRBV6-1 and TRBJ2-5, with 8 bases aligning to TRBD1. V was pared by 3 bases and J by 5 bases, with 8 bases of the junction left unmatched. The CDR3 is made up of 15 amino acids. CDR1 and CDR2 (germline): MNHNS, SASEGT. The DNA for the CDR3 is TGTGCCAGCAGTGATACCCCGGACAGGGTGGAGACCCAGTACTTC. This translates into CASSDTPDRVETQYF.

The chain combines TRBV5-1 with TRBJ2-4; TRBD1 matches at 9 bases. CDR1 is SGHRS, CDR2 YFSETQ, per germline. This CDR3 is built from 18 residues. V shed 5 bases and J 0 bases; nucleotides not matched to a gene: 12. The CDR3: CASRGMGTGKIAKNIQYF. The DNA for the CDR3 is TGCGCCAGCAGAGGTATGGGGACAGGGAAAATAGCCAAAAACATTCAGTACTTC.

The J gene is TRBJ2-5, the V gene TRBV7-9, with D tentatively TRBD1 or TRBD2 (5 bases each). Per the germline V gene, CDR1 is SEHNR and CDR2 is FQNEAQ (reference sequence). V was pared by 1 base and J by 6 bases, with 6 bases between. CDR3 length equals 12 residues. CDR3 region: CASSLGGQTQYF. The CDR3 DNA follows: TGTGCCAGCAGCTTAGGGGGACAGACCCAGTACTTC.

CDR3 protein: CASSLLRGGVQETQYF. In DNA, the CDR3 is TGTGCCAGCAGTCTCCTCAGAGGAGGAGTTCAAGAGACCCAGTACTTC. This chain uses TRBV13 with TRBJ2-5; the D gene is possibly TRBD2 (5 bases). Trimming removed 6 bases at V and 2 bases at J, with 19 bases between. Germline V CDR1 and CDR2: PRHDT, FYEKMQ (reference sequence). This CDR3 is built from 16 residues.

This clonotype came up a few times. V gene TRBV18 combines with J gene TRBJ2-1; 8 bases are a match to TRBD1. The CDR3 length is 14 residues. The V segment lost 4 bases and the J segment 10 bases; nucleotides outside the gene matches: 9. CDR1 is KGHSH and CDR2 is LQKENI in the germline V gene. CDR3 in DNA: TGTGCCAGCTCACTCGGACAGGGTCAACGGGAGCAGTTCTTC. Its protein is CASSLGQGQREQFF. The entire variable domain, with the rest obtained from reference TRBV18 and TRBJ2-1, is as follows: NAGVMQNPRHLVRRRGQEARLRCSPMKGHSHVYWYRQLPEEGLKFMVYLQKENIIDESGMPKERFSAEFPKEGPSILRIQQVVRGDSAAYFCASSLGQGQREQFFGPGTRLTVL.

This clonotype was counted only a few times. The chain carries TRBV5-8 and TRBJ2-1, with TRBD1 matching 9 bases. The CDR3 is 16 residues long. V shed 4 bases, J shed 3 bases, and the junction held 8 bases outside the gene matches. Germline V gives CDR1 SGHTS, CDR2 YDEGEE. The CDR3 spells CASSANRDRVYNEQFF. The DNA for the CDR3 is TGTGCCAGCAGCGCGAACCGGGACAGGGTCTACAATGAGCAGTTCTTC.

This clonotype was recorded a few times. The chain joins TRBV3-1 to TRBJ2-3, with TRBD2 matching over 10 bases. CDR3 length equals 16 residues. The germline CDR1 and CDR2 sequences are LGHDT and YNNKEL (reference sequence). V lost 4 bases and J lost 1; bases outside the gene matches: 5. In DNA, the CDR3 is TGTGCCAGCAGCCTTTTTGGGACTAGCGGCACAGATACGCAGTATTTT. Translated, it gives CASSLFGTSGTDTQYF.

This clonotype was seen only a few times. The chain is built from TRBV15 and TRBJ1-6, with TRBD1 matching over 9 bases. Germline loops: CDR1 LNHNV, CDR2 YYDKDF (reference sequence). The V gene end was trimmed by 6 bases and the J gene end by 9 bases; junction bases not matched to a gene: 9. The CDR3 totals 15 residues. The CDR3: CATSMDRGISSPLHF. CDR3 coding DNA: TGTGCCACCAGTATGGACAGGGGAATTAGTTCACCCCTCCACTTT.

The sample holds a few counts of this clonotype. The rearrangement uses TRBV5-1 and TRBJ1-3, with 9 bases that match TRBD1. Germline CDR1 reads SGHRS; CDR2 reads YFSETQ. The V and J ends lost 4 bases and 2 bases, in that order; junction bases with no gene match: 7. The CDR3 has 16 amino acids. The CDR3 is CASSPRDREPGNTIYF. The CDR3 nucleotides are TGCGCCAGCAGCCCCCGGGACAGGGAGCCTGGAAACACCATATATTTT.

The chain has TRBV4-2 and TRBJ2-2; no reliable D call. Germline CDR1 reads LGHNA; CDR2 reads YNFKEQ. This CDR3 region has 19 residues. V lost 0 bases and J 0 bases, leaving 17 bases between the germline ends. This chain's CDR3 is CASSQERIDSGPNTGELFF. For the CDR3, the DNA is TGTGCCAGCAGCCAAGAAAGGATAGATTCGGGCCCGAACACCGGGGAGCTGTTTTTT.